This T cell receptor (beta chain) was sequenced in a study of early T cells in non-severe SARS-CoV-2 infection. Turning to the study itself: Sequencing was performed on bulk RNA from unsorted whole blood, leaving chains unpaired.

The study, taken as a whole, reports: Matching results from VDJdb favored anti-spike CD8 responses, leaving private and CD4 specificities undetected.

This clonotype occurred many times. Its antigen remains unidentified. cDNA molecules, individually, were tagged with unique molecular identifiers. TCRdb fed the 5' RACE reads into MiXCR, producing one record per CDR3 protein. This sample yields 25,000 to 30,000 distinct CDR3 sequences, of which about 5% are seen a single time; more than 0.7% belongs to the top ten. Trimming took off 5 bases at V and 0 bases at J, with 14 bases between the two ends. The CDR3 has 15 amino acids. Germline V gene lookup returns CDR1 SNHLY and CDR2 FYNNEI. The sequence was collected from an adult who was a healthcare worker with PCR-confirmed SARS-CoV-2 infection or an uninfected control (not recorded which). The chain employs TRBV2 and TRBJ2-7; a weak D match, TRBD2 (5 bases). Material: whole blood. The CDR3 region is CASSSRRGSSYEQYF. The CDR3 DNA follows: TGTGCCAGCAGTTCCCGGCGAGGGAGCTCCTACGAGCAGTACTTC. The full variable domain, its missing parts supplied by reference TRBV2 and TRBJ2-7, is EPEVTQTPSHQVTQMGQEVILRCVPISNHLYFYWYRQILGQKVEFLVSFYNNEISEKSEIFDDQFSVERPDGSNFTLKIRSTKLEDSAMYFCASSSRRGSSYEQYFGPGTRLTVT.